A selection of T cell receptor beta chains follows, all from one sample in a study of blood T cell repertoires in COVID-19. Here immunoSEQ multiplex PCR was the method, and the copy in TCRdb shows in-frame clones only, minus some. The sample lists 95,000 to 110,000 clones; 87% were seen once. The sequenced material came from peripheral blood. The receptors here all came from a middle-aged man with acute or convalescent COVID-19. CDR3s include the opening cysteine and the closing phenylalanine or tryptophan. D genes are given only for firm matches. Clone size is not always given. Where it is, it says once, few, many or a class for expanded clones.

V,length,J,size,D,CDR3,DNA
TRBV30,15,TRBJ2-1,-,-,CAWSVALRNYNEQFF,TGTGCCTGGAGTGTAGCGTTGCGGAACTACAATGAGCAGTTCTTC
TRBV15,12,TRBJ2-3,-,-,CATSRYSDTQYF,TGTGCCACCAGCCGGTATTCAGATACGCAGTATTTT
TRBV24-1,13,TRBJ2-1,-,-,CATSDPVSNEQFF,TGTGCCACCAGTGACCCCGTTTCCAATGAGCAGTTCTTC
TRBV19,12,TRBJ1-3,once,-,CASSIWGDTIYF,TGTGCCAGTAGTATATGGGGAGACACCATATATTTT
TRBV24-1,14,TRBJ2-1,-,-,CATSEAGPVNEQFF,TGTGCCACCAGTGAGGCAGGGCCCGTCAATGAGCAGTTCTTC
TRBV5-4,15,TRBJ1-2,-,-,CASSPTPAGADGYTF,TGTGCCAGCAGCCCCACCCCGGCAGGGGCTGATGGCTACACCTTC
TRBV30,13,TRBJ2-5,-,TRBD2,CAWSGGGIETQYF,TGTGCCTGGAGTGGGGGGGGTATAGAGACCCAGTACTTC
TRBV7-9,15,TRBJ1-4,once,-,CASSLEGAAWEKLFF,TGTGCCAGCAGCTTAGAAGGGGCAGCATGGGAAAAACTGTTTTTT
TRBV5-1,16,TRBJ2-1,-,-,CASGTWAGVSYNEQFF,TGCGCCAGCGGAACCTGGGCAGGGGTCTCCTACAATGAGCAGTTCTTC
TRBV10-3,14,TRBJ2-7,-,TRBD1,CAISTGQGAYEQYF,TGTGCCATCAGTACGGGACAGGGGGCTTACGAGCAGTACTTC
TRBV24-1,13,TRBJ2-3,once,-,CATSDLGEDTQYF,TGTGCCACCAGTGACTTGGGGGAGGATACGCAGTATTTT
TRBV28,18,TRBJ1-1,-,-,CASSALGPFMGANTEAFF,TGTGCCAGCAGTGCTCTCGGACCTTTCATGGGGGCGAACACTGAAGCTTTCTTT
TRBV7-9,16,TRBJ2-2,-,TRBD2,CASLRASGVNTGELFF,TGTGCCAGCCTCCGGGCTAGCGGGGTGAACACCGGGGAGCTGTTTTTT
TRBV20-1,12,TRBJ1-1,-,-,CSASDRGTEAFF,TGCAGTGCTAGTGACCGAGGCACTGAAGCTTTCTTT
TRBV19,16,TRBJ2-1,-,TRBD2,CASKEVGGSRRNEQFF,TGTGCCAGTAAGGAGGTCGGCGGGAGTAGACGCAATGAGCAGTTCTTC
TRBV19,12,TRBJ1-5,few,TRBD1,CATNQGDQPQHF,TGTGCCACCAACCAGGGGGATCAGCCCCAGCATTTT
TRBV10-3,15,TRBJ2-6,-,TRBD1,CAIGGQPSGANVLTF,TGTGCCATCGGGGGACAGCCCTCTGGGGCCAACGTCCTGACTTTC
TRBV7-2,13,TRBJ2-7,-,-,CASSQVVQYEQYF,TGTGCCAGCAGCCAGGTAGTACAGTACGAGCAGTACTTC
TRBV11-2,13,TRBJ2-7,-,-,CASTADRFYEQYF,TGTGCCAGCACCGCCGACAGATTCTACGAGCAGTACTTC
TRBV3-1/TRBV3-2,15,TRBJ2-5,-,TRBD1,CASSPSGQGGGAQYF,TGTGCCAGCAGCCCCTCGGGACAGGGAGGGGGGGCCCAGTACTTC
TRBV6-5,15,TRBJ2-6,-,TRBD2,CASRGGSSGANVLTF,TGTGCCAGCAGGGGGGGGAGCTCTGGGGCCAACGTCCTGACTTTC
TRBV5-5,16,TRBJ2-3,-,TRBD2,CASTMGLAGVSDTQYF,TGTGCCAGCACCATGGGACTAGCGGGAGTATCGGATACGCAGTATTTT
TRBV4-1,13,TRBJ1-4,-,-,CASSPPGGEKLFF,TGCGCCAGCAGCCCTCCTGGAGGTGAAAAACTGTTTTTT
TRBV30,14,TRBJ2-1,-,TRBD2,CAWRGTSGKSGPFF,TGTGCCTGGCGGGGGACTAGCGGTAAGTCTGGTCCGTTCTTC
TRBV9,15,TRBJ2-1,-,-,CASSVGPGSYNEQFF,TGTGCCAGCAGCGTAGGGCCAGGCTCCTACAATGAGCAGTTCTTC
TRBV2,13,TRBJ1-5,-,-,CASRSQGNQPQHF,TGTGCCAGCAGATCCCAGGGCAATCAGCCCCAGCATTTT
TRBV27,14,TRBJ2-5,-,TRBD2,CASSLLAGGETQYF,TGTGCCAGCAGTTTGCTAGCGGGAGGAGAGACCCAGTACTTC
TRBV6-1,14,TRBJ2-5,-,-,CASSDKGYQETQYF,TGTGCCAGCAGTGACAAGGGGTACCAAGAGACCCAGTACTTC
TRBV19,14,TRBJ1-4,-,TRBD1,CASSMGQGVEKLFF,TGTGCCAGTAGTATGGGACAGGGTGTCGAAAAACTGTTTTTT
TRBV19,13,TRBJ1-5,few,-,CASSGQKNQPQHF,TGTGCCAGTAGTGGACAGAAGAATCAGCCCCAGCATTTT
TRBV11-3,13,TRBJ1-6,-,-,CASSDSSNSPLHF,TGTGCCAGCTCAGACAGCAGTAATTCACCCCTCCACTTT
TRBV2,15,TRBJ1-5,-,-,CASSYQALNNQPQHF,TGTGCCAGCAGTTACCAGGCCCTGAACAATCAGCCCCAGCATTTT
TRBV5-1,15,TRBJ1-1,-,TRBD1,CASSWGGQGNTEAFF,TGCGCCAGCAGCTGGGGGGGACAGGGGAACACTGAAGCTTTCTTT
TRBV19,14,TRBJ2-3,once,TRBD2,CASSMGRGVFTQYF,TGTGCCAGTAGTATGGGCCGGGGGGTCTTTACGCAGTATTTT
TRBV6-5,15,TRBJ2-7,-,-,CASSYSHTSSYEQYF,TGTGCCAGCAGTTACTCTCACACAAGCTCCTACGAGCAGTACTTC
TRBV5-8,16,TRBJ2-3,few,TRBD1,CASSGGQGESTDTQYF,TGTGCCAGCAGCGGCGGACAGGGGGAAAGTACAGATACGCAGTATTTT
TRBV4-1,16,TRBJ2-3,-,-,CASSQARGASTDTQYF,TGCGCCAGCAGCCAAGCCCGGGGAGCCAGTACAGATACGCAGTATTTT
TRBV11-2,17,TRBJ2-2,-,-,CASSSPWRNPNTGELFF,TGTGCCAGCAGCTCCCCGTGGAGGAACCCGAACACCGGGGAGCTGTTTTTT
TRBV27,16,TRBJ2-7,-,TRBD2,CASSLRGLAGAHEQYF,TGTGCCAGCAGTTTGAGGGGACTAGCGGGAGCCCACGAGCAGTACTTC
TRBV5-8,10,TRBJ2-3,-,-,CASSQDTQYF,TGTGCCAGCAGCCAAGATACGCAGTATTTT
TRBV5-6,14,TRBJ2-3,-,-,CASSFRVDTDTQYF,TGTGCCAGCAGCTTCCGGGTTGACACAGATACGCAGTATTTT
TRBV5-1,15,TRBJ2-1,-,TRBD2,CASSLAGTSYNEQFF,TGCGCCAGCAGCTTGGCGGGGACTAGTTACAATGAGCAGTTCTTC
TRBV2,17,TRBJ2-1,once,-,CASSEAPPGSRIGEQFF,TGTGCCAGCAGTGAAGCCCCGCCGGGATCCCGGATCGGTGAGCAGTTCTTC
TRBV11-3,18,TRBJ2-5,-,TRBD2,CASSNPRTSGISKETQYF,TGTGCCAGCAGCAACCCCAGGACTAGCGGGATCTCCAAGGAGACCCAGTACTTC
TRBV5-6,14,TRBJ2-3,few,-,CASSFPGSSDTQYF,TGTGCCAGCAGCTTCCCCGGGAGTAGTGATACGCAGTATTTT
TRBV11-3,15,TRBJ2-3,-,-,CASSLHSGSTDTQYF,TGTGCCAGCAGCTTACACAGCGGTAGCACAGATACGCAGTATTTT
TRBV18,15,TRBJ2-6,-,TRBD1,CASSPGQVVANVLTF,TGTGCCAGCTCACCAGGACAGGTGGTGGCCAACGTCCTGACTTTC
TRBV11-3,14,TRBJ2-7,-,-,CASSLASVGGEQYF,TGTGCCAGCAGCTTAGCTAGCGTTGGAGGGGAGCAGTACTTC
TRBV28,15,TRBJ1-5,few,-,CASSLNPGEYQPQHF,TGTGCCAGCAGCCTAAACCCAGGGGAATATCAGCCCCAGCATTTT
TRBV6-1,17,TRBJ2-1,-,-,CASSEAFLLGLKNEQFF,TGTGCCAGCAGTGAAGCGTTTCTCCTAGGACTAAAGAATGAGCAGTTCTTC
TRBV29-1,14,TRBJ2-1,-,-,CSVGGTSRGYEQFF,TGCAGCGTTGGCGGGACCTCCCGGGGGTATGAGCAGTTCTTC
TRBV24-1,15,TRBJ2-7,-,-,CATSDPGTSVYEQYF,TGTGCCACCAGTGACCCCGGGACATCCGTCTACGAGCAGTACTTC
TRBV7-2,15,TRBJ2-7,-,TRBD1,CASSWGQGEHYEQYF,TGTGCCAGCAGCTGGGGACAGGGGGAGCACTACGAGCAGTACTTC
TRBV9,17,TRBJ2-6,-,-,CASSVFLEGTGANVLTF,TGTGCCAGCAGCGTATTCTTGGAGGGTACTGGGGCCAACGTCCTGACTTTC
TRBV30,14,TRBJ2-2,-,TRBD2,CAWGLAGGTGELFF,TGTGCCTGGGGACTAGCGGGAGGGACCGGGGAGCTGTTTTTT